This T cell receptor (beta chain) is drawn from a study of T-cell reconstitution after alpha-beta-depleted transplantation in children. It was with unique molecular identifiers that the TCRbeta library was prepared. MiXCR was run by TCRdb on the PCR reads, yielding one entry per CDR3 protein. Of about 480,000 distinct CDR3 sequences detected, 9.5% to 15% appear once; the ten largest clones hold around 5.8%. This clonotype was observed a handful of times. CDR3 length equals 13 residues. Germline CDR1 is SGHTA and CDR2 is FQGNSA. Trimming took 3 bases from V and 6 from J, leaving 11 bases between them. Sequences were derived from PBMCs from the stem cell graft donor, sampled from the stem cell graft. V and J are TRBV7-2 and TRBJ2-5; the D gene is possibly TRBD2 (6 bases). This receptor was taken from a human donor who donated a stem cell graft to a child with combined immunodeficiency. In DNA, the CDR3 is TGTGCCAGCAGCTTGCGGGGCGAACAGACCCAGTACTTC. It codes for CASSLRGEQTQYF.